The clone carrying this T cell receptor (beta chain) appeared a few times. This table comes from immunoSEQ multiplex PCR, and its TCRdb copy is limited to in-frame clones, with some not included. The sample contains 6,000 to 9,000 clones, roughly 33% of which appear only once. CD4 and CD8 responders that proliferated in the reaction were FACS-sorted. This record comes from a study of graft-versus-host responses after intestinal transplantation. As for the study in general: Transplantation in recipients was multivisceral, liver-intestinal, or isolated intestinal.

Germline CDR1 SQVTM, CDR2 ANQGSEA. The length of the CDR3 is 21 residues. V dropped 3 bases and J dropped 2; count of bases not matched to a gene: 19. V is TRBV29-1 and J is TRBJ2-6; TRBD1 matches at 10 bases. This material consisted of alloreactive CD4+ T cells from a mixed lymphocyte reaction culture, taken before transplantation. Stated subset: CFSE-low proliferating T cells sorted from roughly 6-day pre-transplant mixed lymphocyte reaction (GvH or HvG direction). This TCR was sampled from a human patient who was an organ donor for intestinal transplantation. In nucleotides, the CDR3 is TGCAGCGTTGATCGCCCCCGGGACAGGGGAGAGAGTGGGGCTGGGGCCAACGTCCTGACTTTC. It specifies CSVDRPRDRGESGAGANVLTF.